The 20 T cell receptor beta chains below all came from one sample that was sequenced in a study of vaccination effects on CD4 cells after COVID-19. The antigens of these receptors remain unknown. CD4+ T cells specific for antigen were expanded with viral peptide pools by the ViraFEST assay before sequencing. After around nine days in culture, the CD4+ T cells were isolated. Two-dose vaccination with either BNT162b2 or mRNA-1273 was given to the participants. Clones were read by immunoSEQ multiplex PCR, and TCRdb kept only the in-frame ones, dropping some. This table has around 59,000 clones, 60% to 80% appearing once. Sample: CD4+ T cells from PBMCs cultured with HCoV-OC43 spike peptides, taken after COVID-19 vaccination. The subset here: HCoV-OC43 spike overlapping peptide pool stimulation. The receptors originated from a human donor who received a COVID-19 vaccine.

The J gene is TRBJ1-2, the V gene TRBV3-1 (or the pseudogene TRBV3-2); D remains unclear. Germline V lookup: CDR1 LGHDT, CDR2 YNNKEL (reference sequence). The length of the CDR3 is 13 residues. V lost 4 bases to trimming and J lost 4 bases, with 10 bases between them. The DNA for the CDR3 is TGTGCCAGCAGCCTCCCGGGCCTCTATGGCTACACCTTC. It translates to CASSLPGLYGYTF.

The genes are TRBV2 and TRBJ1-1; D is perhaps TRBD1 (6 bases). CDR1 is SNHLY, CDR2 FYNNEI, per germline. The CDR3 runs to 13 residues. V shed 7 bases and J shed 6 bases, with 15 bases lying between them. CDR3 coding DNA: TGTGCCAGCACCTCTCACCCAGGGGCTGAAGCTTTCTTT. It yields the protein CASTSHPGAEAFF.

This clone showed up just a few times. Here the CDR3 reads CATSDSGFSSNQPQHF. DNA of the CDR3: TGTGCCACCAGTGATTCGGGATTTTCTAGCAATCAGCCCCAGCATTTT. The genes are TRBV24-1 and TRBJ1-5; D ambiguous. In germline, CDR1 is KGHDR, CDR2 SFDVKD. This CDR3 is built from 16 residues. V lost 2 bases, J lost 0 bases, and 10 bases lay in between.

This rearrangement joins TRBV19 to TRBJ1-2, with D perhaps TRBD1 (5 bases). This CDR3 has 15 amino acids. Germline V gene lookup returns CDR1 LNHDA and CDR2 SQIVND (reference sequence). V was shortened by 5 bases and J by 4 bases, with 17 bases between the two germline ends. The DNA for the CDR3 is TGTGCCAGTAGTCCGGGGCGGGCGGCGGCCTATGGCTACACCTTC. Translation: CASSPGRAAAYGYTF.

This clone was seen only a few times. This chain links TRBV19 with TRBJ1-2, with 10 nucleotides matching TRBD1. This CDR3 is 14 amino acids long. The junction had 6 bases not matched to a gene; V was cut back by 3 bases and J by 8 bases. From germline, CDR1 is LNHDA and CDR2 SQIVND (reference sequence). CDR3 protein: CASSMDRGTRGYTF. The CDR3 bases are TGTGCCAGTAGTATGGACAGGGGGACGAGGGGCTACACCTTC.

V and J are TRBV5-4 and TRBJ2-2; no definite D call. Trimming took off 2 bases at V and 0 bases at J, with 5 bases between the two ends. From germline, CDR1 is SGHNT and CDR2 YYREEE (reference sequence). The CDR3 extends over 14 amino acids. DNA of the CDR3: TGTGCCAGCAGCTTAGCCCCGAACACCGGGGAGCTGTTTTTT. Protein sequence: CASSLAPNTGELFF.

This sequence joins TRBV3-1 (or the pseudogene TRBV3-2) and TRBJ2-1; D possibly corresponds to TRBD2 (6 bases). V was trimmed by 4 bases and J by 3 bases, leaving 13 bases between them. CDR3 size: 15 residues. From germline, CDR1 is LGHDT and CDR2 YNNKEL (reference sequence). In nucleotides, the CDR3 is TGTGCCAGCAGCCTTCGCGGGACCAACTACAATGAGCAGTTCTTC. It codes for CASSLRGTNYNEQFF.

The genes are TRBV6-1 and TRBJ1-6, with D hard to call. Germline CDR1 MNHNS, CDR2 SASEGT. The CDR3 extends over 15 amino acids. V was clipped by 2 bases and J by 8 bases, with 13 bases between them. The CDR3 is CASSELGSGYSPLHF. The CDR3 DNA reads TGTGCCAGCAGTGAACTGGGATCGGGGTATTCACCCCTCCACTTT.

The CDR3 sequence: CASGGTRNTGELFF. The CDR3 DNA reads as TGCGCCAGCGGAGGGACTCGGAACACCGGGGAGCTGTTTTTT. The V and J genes are TRBV5-1 and TRBJ2-2; possibly TRBD2 for D (6 bases). Germline CDR1 is SGHRS and CDR2 is YFSETQ. The CDR3 spans 14 residues. V was shortened by 7 bases and J by 1 base, with 11 bases between the two germline ends.

This chain uses TRBV7-2 with TRBJ2-5; the D gene could be TRBD1 or TRBD2 (5 bases each). This CDR3 region has 13 residues. The V end was cut by 5 bases, the J end by 1 base, with 8 bases between. CDR1 is SGHTA and CDR2 is FQGNSA in the germline V gene. CDR3 bases: TGTGCCAGCAGCCGGGACCCCCAAGAGACCCAGTACTTC. The encoded protein is CASSRDPQETQYF.

The chain employs TRBV7-2 and TRBJ2-5; D is uncertain. CDR1 is SGHTA, CDR2 FQGNSA, per germline. The V end was cut by 2 bases, the J end by 3 bases, with 7 bases between. The CDR3 is 13 amino acids. The CDR3 DNA sequence: TGTGCCAGCAGCTTATGGGTCGAAGAGACCCAGTACTTC. Encoded protein: CASSLWVEETQYF.

This clone appeared a single time. The rearrangement uses TRBV10-3 and TRBJ1-4; D may be TRBD1 (5 bases). Germline V gives CDR1 ENHRY, CDR2 SYGVKD. Trimming took off 7 bases at V and 8 bases at J, with 11 bases between the two ends. The CDR3 totals 12 residues. The CDR3 region has the DNA TGTGCCATCAAAGGGGCGGGGGAAAAACTGTTTTTT. It codes for CAIKGAGEKLFF.

The chain employs TRBV5-1 and TRBJ2-1; no reliable D call. The CDR3 is made up of 14 amino acids. Germline V gene data show CDR1 as SGHRS and CDR2 as YFSETQ. V gave up 2 bases and J gave up 3 bases, with 9 bases separating them. CDR3 nucleotides: TGCGCCAGCAGCTTAGACAAAAACTACAATGAGCAGTTCTTC. Protein sequence: CASSLDKNYNEQFF. The variable domain in full, with the rest retrieved from reference TRBV5-1 and TRBJ2-1, is KAGVTQTPRYLIKTRGQQVTLSCSPISGHRSVSWYQQTPGQGLQFLFEYFSETQRNKGNFPGRFSGRQFSNSRSEMNVSTLELGDSALYLCASSLDKNYNEQFFGPGTRLTVL.

The chain is built from TRBV27 and TRBJ2-7, with 9 bases identical to TRBD1. The CDR3 has 16 residues. The germline CDR1 and CDR2 sequences are MNHEY and SMNVEV (reference sequence). Trimming took 2 bases from V and 3 from J; bases not matched to a gene: 8. CDR3 DNA: TGTGCCAGCAGTTTAACCCGGGACAGGGTCCTCTACGAGCAGTACGTC. This translates into CASSLTRDRVLYEQYV.

The chain employs TRBV5-1 and TRBJ2-3, with 9 bases lining up with TRBD1. The V and J ends lost 4 bases and 5 bases, in that order; junction bases with no gene match: 5. Germline V CDR1 and CDR2: SGHRS, YFSETQ. The CDR3 totals 14 residues. The DNA of the CDR3 is TGCGCCAGCAGCAAGGGACAGGGTAAAGATACGCAGTATTTT. Residues: CASSKGQGKDTQYF.

This sequence joins TRBV18 and TRBJ1-3; D gene uncertain. The CDR3 is 17 amino acids. V lost 5 bases and J lost 4, with 21 bases in between. Germline values: CDR1 KGHSH, CDR2 LQKENI. The CDR3 spells CASSRNSYQNSGNTIYF. As DNA, the CDR3 is TGTGCCAGCTCAAGAAACTCATATCAAAACTCCGGAAACACCATATATTTT.

The chain carries TRBV30 and TRBJ1-5; TRBD1 aligns across 8 bases. Trimming at V came to 3 bases and at J to 0 bases, leaving 10 bases not matched to a gene. The CDR3 spans 17 residues. The germline gives CDR1 GTSNPN, CDR2 SVGIG (reference sequence). CDR3: CAWSKTGGIYSNQPQHF. DNA of the CDR3: TGTGCCTGGAGCAAAACAGGGGGAATATATAGCAATCAGCCCCAGCATTTT.

The chain joins TRBV28 to TRBJ1-1, with unresolved D. V lost 6 bases and J 0 bases, leaving 2 bases between the germline ends. This CDR3 is built from 11 residues. CDR1 is MDHEN, CDR2 SYDVKM, per germline. CDR3 in DNA: TGTGCCAGCAGGGTGAACACTGAAGCTTTCTTT. This encodes CASRVNTEAFF.

The chain combines TRBV18 with TRBJ1-1, with D possibly TRBD1 on 6 matching bases. V lost 6 bases to trimming and J lost 3 bases, with 14 bases between them. The germline V gene encodes CDR1 KGHSH and CDR2 LQKENI. CDR3 length: 14 amino acids. The CDR3 loop reads CASSRQGLDTEAFF. CDR3 nucleotide sequence: TGTGCCAGCTCTCGTCAGGGGTTGGACACTGAAGCTTTCTTT.

The CDR3 sequence is CAWRRDRGHGGYTF. CDR3 sequence (DNA): TGTGCCTGGAGGAGGGACAGGGGGCATGGTGGCTACACCTTC. V and J are TRBV30 and TRBJ1-2; 12 bases map to TRBD1. The germline gives CDR1 GTSNPN, CDR2 SVGIG (reference sequence). The CDR3 is 14 residues long. Losses at the gene ends were 3 bases for V and 7 bases for J; bases not matched to a gene: 6.